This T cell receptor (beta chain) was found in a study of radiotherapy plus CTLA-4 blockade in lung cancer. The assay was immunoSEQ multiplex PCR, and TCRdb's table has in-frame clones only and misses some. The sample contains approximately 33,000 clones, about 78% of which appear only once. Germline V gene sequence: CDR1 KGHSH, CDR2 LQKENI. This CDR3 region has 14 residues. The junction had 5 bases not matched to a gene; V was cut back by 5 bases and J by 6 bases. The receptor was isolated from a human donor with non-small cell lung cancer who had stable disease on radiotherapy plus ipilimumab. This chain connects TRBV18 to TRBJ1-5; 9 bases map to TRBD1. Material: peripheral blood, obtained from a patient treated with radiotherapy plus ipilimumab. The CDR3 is CASSSTQGAQPQHF. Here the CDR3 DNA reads TGTGCCAGCTCATCGACACAGGGGGCTCAGCCCCAGCATTTT.